The sequence of this T cell receptor beta chain was determined in a study of T-cell memory formation after mild COVID-19. TCRdb ran MiXCR on the 5' RACE reads and lists one entry per CDR3 protein. The sample yields around 370,000 distinct CDR3 sequences, approximately 21% seen once. V was pared by 2 bases and J by 2 bases, with 4 bases of the junction left unmatched. CDR1 is SGHVS, CDR2 FQNEAQ, per germline. This CDR3 has 15 residues. The sequence derives from an adult woman who had mild COVID-19 (a few samples of this study predate the infection). Cell type and time point are not known. V usage is TRBV7-8 and J usage is TRBJ2-5; 8 positions match TRBD1. The sequenced sample consisted of PBMCs or a T cell subset sorted from them (not recorded which). Written as DNA, the CDR3 is TGTGCCAGCAGCTTATACCGGGACAGGCAAGAGACCCAGTACTTC. This translates into CASSLYRDRQETQYF.